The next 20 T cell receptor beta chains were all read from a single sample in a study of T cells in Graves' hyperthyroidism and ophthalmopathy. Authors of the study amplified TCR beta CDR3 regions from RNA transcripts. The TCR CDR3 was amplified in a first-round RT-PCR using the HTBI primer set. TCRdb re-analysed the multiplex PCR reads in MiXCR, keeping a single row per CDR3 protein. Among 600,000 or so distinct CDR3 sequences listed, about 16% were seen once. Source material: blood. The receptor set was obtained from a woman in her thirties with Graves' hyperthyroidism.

CDR3 in DNA: TGTGCCAGTAGTATATCCCAGGCGTCTAGCACAGATACGCAGTATTTT. Translation gives CASSISQASSTDTQYF. V and J are TRBV19 and TRBJ2-3; D call uncertain. CDR1 is LNHDA and CDR2 is SQIVND in the germline V gene (reference sequence). The CDR3 runs to 16 residues. The ends were cut back, 2 bases at V and 0 bases at J, with 12 bases in the middle.

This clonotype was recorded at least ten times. CDR3 residues: CASSWGGGNEQYF. DNA of the CDR3: TGTGCCAGCAGCTGGGGCGGTGGGAACGAGCAGTACTTC. The rearrangement joins TRBV7-6 to TRBJ2-7; possible D gene TRBD1, 5 bases. Between the trimmed V and J ends, which lost 4 bases and 5 bases, there was a span of 12 bases. CDR3 size: 13 residues. The germline CDR1 and CDR2 sequences are SGHVS and FNYEAQ.

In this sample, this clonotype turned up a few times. In DNA form, the CDR3 reads TGCAGTGCTACAGGAGGAGGAATTATTAATCAGCCCCAGCATTTT. Residues: CSATGGGIINQPQHF. The chain couples TRBV20-1 to TRBJ1-5, with unresolved D. CDR3 size: 15 residues. The V and J ends lost 4 bases and 4 bases respectively, with 17 bases between them. CDR1 DFQATT and CDR2 SNEGSKA come from the germline V gene (reference sequence).

CDR3 in DNA: TGTGCCAGCAGCTTCTGGACAGGGGTCCACGAGCAGTACTTC. Translated, it gives CASSFWTGVHEQYF. The V call is TRBV5-5, the J call TRBJ2-7; 9 positions match TRBD1. CDR1 and CDR2 from the germline V gene are SGHKS and YYEKEE (reference sequence). The CDR3 consists of 14 residues. The ends lost 2 bases at V and 5 bases at J; junction bases unmatched: 5.

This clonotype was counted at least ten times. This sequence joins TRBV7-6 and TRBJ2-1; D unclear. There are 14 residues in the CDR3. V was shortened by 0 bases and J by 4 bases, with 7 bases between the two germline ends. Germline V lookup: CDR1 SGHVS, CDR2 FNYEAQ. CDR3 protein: CASSLATVYNEQFF. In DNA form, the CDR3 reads TGTGCCAGCAGCTTAGCGACGGTTTACAATGAGCAGTTCTTC. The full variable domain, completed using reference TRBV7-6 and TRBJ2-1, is GAGVSQSPRYKVTKRGQDVALRCDPISGHVSLYWYRQALGQGPEFLTYFNYEAQQDKSGLPNDRFSAERPEGSISTLTIQRTEQRDSAMYRCASSLATVYNEQFFGPGTRLTVL.

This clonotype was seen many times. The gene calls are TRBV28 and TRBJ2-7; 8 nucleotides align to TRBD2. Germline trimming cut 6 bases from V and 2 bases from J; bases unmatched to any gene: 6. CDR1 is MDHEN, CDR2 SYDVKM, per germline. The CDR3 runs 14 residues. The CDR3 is CASRNEGLAYEQYF. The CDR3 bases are TGTGCCAGCAGGAACGAGGGACTAGCCTACGAGCAGTACTTC.

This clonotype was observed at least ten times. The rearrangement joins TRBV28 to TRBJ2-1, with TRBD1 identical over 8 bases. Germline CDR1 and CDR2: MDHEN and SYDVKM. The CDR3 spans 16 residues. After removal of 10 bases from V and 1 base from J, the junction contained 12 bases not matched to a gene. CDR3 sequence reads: CATRRDRFRSYNEQFF. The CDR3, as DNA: TGTGCCACCAGGCGGGACAGGTTCCGTTCCTACAATGAGCAGTTCTTC.

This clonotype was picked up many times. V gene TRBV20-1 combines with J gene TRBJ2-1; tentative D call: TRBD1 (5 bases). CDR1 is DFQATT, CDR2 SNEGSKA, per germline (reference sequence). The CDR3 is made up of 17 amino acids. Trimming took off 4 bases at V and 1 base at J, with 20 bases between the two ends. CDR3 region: CSAMGPTRIGSYNEQFF. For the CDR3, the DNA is TGCAGTGCTATGGGGCCTACAAGGATCGGTTCCTACAATGAGCAGTTCTTC.

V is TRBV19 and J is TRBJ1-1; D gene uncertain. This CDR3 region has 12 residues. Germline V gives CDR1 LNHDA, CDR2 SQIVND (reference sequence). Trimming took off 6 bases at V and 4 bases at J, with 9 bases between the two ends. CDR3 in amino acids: CASRPGVTEAFF. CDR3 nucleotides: TGTGCCAGTAGACCTGGGGTCACTGAAGCTTTCTTT.

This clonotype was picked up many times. In DNA, the CDR3 is TGTGCCACCAGTGAGAGAACCGGGGAGCTGTTTTTT. Protein product: CATSERTGELFF. V is TRBV24-1 and J is TRBJ2-2; D not resolved. Trimming removed 4 bases from V and 5 bases from J, with 4 bases in between. Germline lookup yields CDR1 KGHDR and CDR2 SFDVKD. This CDR3 has 12 amino acids.

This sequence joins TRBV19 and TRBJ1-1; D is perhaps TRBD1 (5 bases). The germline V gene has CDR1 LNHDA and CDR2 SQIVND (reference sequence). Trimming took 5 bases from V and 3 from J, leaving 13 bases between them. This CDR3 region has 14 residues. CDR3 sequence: CASSPRVRDTEAFF. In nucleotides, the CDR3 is TGTGCCAGTAGTCCCAGGGTACGGGACACTGAAGCTTTCTTT.

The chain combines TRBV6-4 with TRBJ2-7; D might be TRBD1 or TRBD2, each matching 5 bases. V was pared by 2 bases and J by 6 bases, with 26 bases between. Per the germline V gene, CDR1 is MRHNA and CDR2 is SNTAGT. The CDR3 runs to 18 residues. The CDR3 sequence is CASSDPTTLGERLGEQYF. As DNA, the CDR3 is TGTGCCAGCAGTGACCCTACGACGTTGGGGGAGAGGTTAGGCGAGCAGTACTTC.

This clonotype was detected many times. The CDR3 loop reads CASKGHPSTDTQYF. CDR3 sequence (DNA): TGTGCCAGCAAGGGACATCCTAGCACAGATACGCAGTATTTT. V gene TRBV7-2 combines with J gene TRBJ2-3; tentatively, D is TRBD1 (6 bases). This CDR3 region has 14 residues. The V end lost 7 bases, the J end lost 0 bases, and 11 bases lay between the germline ends. Germline CDR1 and CDR2: SGHTA and FQGNSA.

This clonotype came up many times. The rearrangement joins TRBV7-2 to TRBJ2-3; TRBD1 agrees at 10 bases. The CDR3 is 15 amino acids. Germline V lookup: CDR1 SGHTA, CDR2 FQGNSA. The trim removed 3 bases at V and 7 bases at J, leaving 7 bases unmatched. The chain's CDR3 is CASSFETGGLNTQYF. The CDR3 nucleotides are TGTGCCAGCAGCTTCGAGACAGGGGGCCTAAATACGCAGTATTTT.

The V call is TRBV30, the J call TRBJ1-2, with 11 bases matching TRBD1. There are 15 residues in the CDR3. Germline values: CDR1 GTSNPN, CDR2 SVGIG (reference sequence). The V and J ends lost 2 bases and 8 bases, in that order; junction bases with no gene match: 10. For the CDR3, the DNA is TGTGCCTGGAGTACCCCTGGACAGGGGGCGGGAGGCTACACCTTC. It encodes CAWSTPGQGAGGYTF.

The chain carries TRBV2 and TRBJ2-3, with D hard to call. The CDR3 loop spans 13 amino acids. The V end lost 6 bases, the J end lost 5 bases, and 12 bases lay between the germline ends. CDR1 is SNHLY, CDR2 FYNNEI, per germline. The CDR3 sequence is CASSLGFIDTQYF. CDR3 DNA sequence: TGTGCCAGCAGCTTGGGGTTTATAGATACGCAGTATTTT.

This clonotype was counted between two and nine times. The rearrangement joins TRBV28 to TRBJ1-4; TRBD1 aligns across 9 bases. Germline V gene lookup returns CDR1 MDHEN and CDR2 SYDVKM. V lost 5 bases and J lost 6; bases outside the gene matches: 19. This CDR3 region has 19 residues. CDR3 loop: CASSLQHGTGSVMDEKLFF. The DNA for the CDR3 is TGTGCCAGCAGTCTCCAACATGGGACAGGGAGTGTGATGGATGAAAAACTGTTTTTT.

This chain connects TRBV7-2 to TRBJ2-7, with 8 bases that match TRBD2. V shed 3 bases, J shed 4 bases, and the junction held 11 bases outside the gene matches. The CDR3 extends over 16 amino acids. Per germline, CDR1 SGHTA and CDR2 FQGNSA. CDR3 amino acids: CASSLRTSPGPYEQYF. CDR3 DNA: TGTGCCAGCAGCTTGAGGACTAGCCCAGGACCTTACGAGCAGTACTTC.

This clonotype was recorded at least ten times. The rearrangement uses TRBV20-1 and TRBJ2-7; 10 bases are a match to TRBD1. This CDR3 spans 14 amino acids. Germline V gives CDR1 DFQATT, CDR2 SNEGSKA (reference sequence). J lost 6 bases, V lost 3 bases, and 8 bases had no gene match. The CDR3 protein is CSASRQGAKSEQYF. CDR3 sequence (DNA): TGCAGTGCTAGTAGACAGGGGGCGAAGAGCGAGCAGTACTTC.

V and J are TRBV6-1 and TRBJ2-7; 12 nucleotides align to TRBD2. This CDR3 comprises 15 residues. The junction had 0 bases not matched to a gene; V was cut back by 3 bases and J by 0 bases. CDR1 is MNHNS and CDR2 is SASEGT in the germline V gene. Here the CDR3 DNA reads TGTGCCAGCAGTGAGACTAGCGGGGGCTCCTACGAGCAGTACTTC. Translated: CASSETSGGSYEQYF.